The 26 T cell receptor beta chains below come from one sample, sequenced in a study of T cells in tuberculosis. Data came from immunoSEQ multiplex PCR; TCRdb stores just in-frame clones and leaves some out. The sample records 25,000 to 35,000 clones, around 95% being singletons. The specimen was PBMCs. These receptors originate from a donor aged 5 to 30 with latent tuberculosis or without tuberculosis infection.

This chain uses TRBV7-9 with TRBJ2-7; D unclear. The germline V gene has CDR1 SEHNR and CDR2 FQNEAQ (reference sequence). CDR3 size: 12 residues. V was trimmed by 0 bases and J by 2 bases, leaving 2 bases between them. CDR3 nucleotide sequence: TGTGCCAGCAGCTTAGCTACCTACGAGCAGTACTTC. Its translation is CASSLATYEQYF.

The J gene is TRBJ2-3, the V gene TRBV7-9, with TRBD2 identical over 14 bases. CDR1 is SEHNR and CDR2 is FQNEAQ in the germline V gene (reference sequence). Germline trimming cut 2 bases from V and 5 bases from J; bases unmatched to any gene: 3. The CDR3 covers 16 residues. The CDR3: CASSLPGTSGRDTQYF. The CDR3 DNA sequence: TGTGCCAGCAGCTTACCCGGGACTAGCGGGAGAGATACGCAGTATTTT.

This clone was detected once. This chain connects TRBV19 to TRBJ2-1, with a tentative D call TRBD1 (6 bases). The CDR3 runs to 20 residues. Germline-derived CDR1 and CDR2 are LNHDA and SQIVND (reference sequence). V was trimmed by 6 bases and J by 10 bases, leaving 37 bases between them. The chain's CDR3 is CASRNRGGHSLTPDVREQFF. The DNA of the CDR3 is TGTGCCAGTAGGAACAGAGGGGGACATAGCTTAACTCCCGATGTGCGCGAGCAGTTCTTC.

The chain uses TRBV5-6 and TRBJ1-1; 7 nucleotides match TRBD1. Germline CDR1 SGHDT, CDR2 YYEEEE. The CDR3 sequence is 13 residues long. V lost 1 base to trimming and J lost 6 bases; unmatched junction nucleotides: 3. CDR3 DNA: TGTGCCAGCAGCTTGCAGACAGGGCCTGAAGCTTTCTTT. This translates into CASSLQTGPEAFF. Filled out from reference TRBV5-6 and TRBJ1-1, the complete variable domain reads DAGVTQSPTHLIKTRGQQVTLRCSPKSGHDTVSWYQQALGQGPQFIFQYYEEEERQRGNFPDRFSGHQFPNYSSELNVNALLLGDSALYLCASSLQTGPEAFFGQGTRLTVV.

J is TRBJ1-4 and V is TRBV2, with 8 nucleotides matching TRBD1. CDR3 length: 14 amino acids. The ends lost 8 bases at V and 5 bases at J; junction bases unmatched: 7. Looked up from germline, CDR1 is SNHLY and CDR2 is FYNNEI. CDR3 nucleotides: TGTGCCAGCCATTCAGGGGGCTTGAATGAAAAACTGTTTTTT. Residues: CASHSGGLNEKLFF.

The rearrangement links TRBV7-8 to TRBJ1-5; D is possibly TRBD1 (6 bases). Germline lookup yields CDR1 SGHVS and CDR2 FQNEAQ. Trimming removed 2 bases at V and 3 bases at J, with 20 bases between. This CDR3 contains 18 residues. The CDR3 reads CASSLYRSPGAYNQPQHF. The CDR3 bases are TGTGCCAGCAGCTTATACCGAAGCCCAGGGGCCTACAATCAGCCCCAGCATTTT.

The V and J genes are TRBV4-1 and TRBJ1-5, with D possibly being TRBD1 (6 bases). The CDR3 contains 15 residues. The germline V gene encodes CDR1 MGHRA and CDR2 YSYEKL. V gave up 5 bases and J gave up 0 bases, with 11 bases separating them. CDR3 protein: CASSRTGSSNQPQHF. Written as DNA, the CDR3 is TGCGCCAGCAGCAGAACAGGGAGTAGCAATCAGCCCCAGCATTTT.

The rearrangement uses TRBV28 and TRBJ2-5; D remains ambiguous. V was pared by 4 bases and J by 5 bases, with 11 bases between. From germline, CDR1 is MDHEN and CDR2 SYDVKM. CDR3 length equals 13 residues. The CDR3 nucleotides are TGTGCCAGCAGTTGGGCCACCACCGAGACCCAGTACTTC. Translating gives CASSWATTETQYF.

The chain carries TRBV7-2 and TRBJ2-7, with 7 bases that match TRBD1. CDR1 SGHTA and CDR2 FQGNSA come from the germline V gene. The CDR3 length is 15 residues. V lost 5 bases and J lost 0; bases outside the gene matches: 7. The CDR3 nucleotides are TGTGCCAGCAGCCTCCAGGGGGTTAGCTCCTACGAGCAGTACTTC. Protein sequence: CASSLQGVSSYEQYF. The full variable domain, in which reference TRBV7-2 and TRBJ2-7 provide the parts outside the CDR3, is GAGVSQSPSNKVTEKGKDVELRCDPISGHTALYWYRQSLGQGLEFLIYFQGNSAPDKSGLPSDRFSAERTGGSVSTLTIQRTQQEDSAVYLCASSLQGVSSYEQYFGPGTRLTVT.

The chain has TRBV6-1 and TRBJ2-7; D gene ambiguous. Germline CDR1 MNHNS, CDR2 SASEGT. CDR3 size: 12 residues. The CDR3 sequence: CASGRFDYEQYF. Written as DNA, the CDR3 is TGTGCGTCAGGCAGGTTTGATTACGAGCAGTACTTC.

DNA of the CDR3: TGTGCCAGCAGCATAATGACTAGCGGGAGTGCGAATGAGCAGTTCTTC. Protein product: CASSIMTSGSANEQFF. The chain employs TRBV9 and TRBJ2-1, with 12 nucleotides matching TRBD2. V trimming: 4 bases; J trimming: 7 bases; junction bases outside the gene matches: 9. CDR1 is SGDLS, CDR2 YYNGEE, per germline. The CDR3 loop spans 16 amino acids.

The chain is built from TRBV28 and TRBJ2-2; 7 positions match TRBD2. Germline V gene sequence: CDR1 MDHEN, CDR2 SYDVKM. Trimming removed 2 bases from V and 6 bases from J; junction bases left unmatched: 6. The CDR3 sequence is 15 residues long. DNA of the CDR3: TGTGCCAGCAGTTTAAGGACTAGAGTGGCCGGGGAGCTGTTTTTT. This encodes CASSLRTRVAGELFF.

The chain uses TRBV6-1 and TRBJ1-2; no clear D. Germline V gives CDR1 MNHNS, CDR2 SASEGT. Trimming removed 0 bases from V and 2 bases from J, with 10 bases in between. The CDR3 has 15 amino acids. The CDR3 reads CASSEALSGNYGYTF. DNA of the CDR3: TGTGCCAGCAGTGAAGCGCTTTCAGGCAACTATGGCTACACCTTC.

CDR3 residues: CASSDRGVEETQYF. The DNA for the CDR3 is TGCGCCAGCAGTGACAGGGGGGTAGAAGAGACCCAGTACTTC. The V call is TRBV10-2, the J call TRBJ2-5; D perhaps matches TRBD1 (7 bases). CDR3 size: 14 residues. Germline V lookup: CDR1 WSHSY, CDR2 SAAADI. The ends were cut back, 3 bases at V and 3 bases at J, with 11 bases in the middle.

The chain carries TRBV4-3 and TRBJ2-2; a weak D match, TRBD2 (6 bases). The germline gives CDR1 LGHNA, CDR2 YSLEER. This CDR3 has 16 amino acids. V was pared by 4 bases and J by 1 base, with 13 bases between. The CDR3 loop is CASSLMVGGNTGELFF. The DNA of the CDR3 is TGCGCCAGCAGCCTGATGGTCGGGGGGAACACCGGGGAGCTGTTTTTT.

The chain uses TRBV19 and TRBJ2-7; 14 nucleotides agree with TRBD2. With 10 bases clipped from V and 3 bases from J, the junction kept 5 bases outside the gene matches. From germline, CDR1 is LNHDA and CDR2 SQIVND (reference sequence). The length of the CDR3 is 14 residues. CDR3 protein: CATTGTSGSYEQYF. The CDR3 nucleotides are TGTGCCACCACAGGGACTAGCGGGAGCTACGAGCAGTACTTC.

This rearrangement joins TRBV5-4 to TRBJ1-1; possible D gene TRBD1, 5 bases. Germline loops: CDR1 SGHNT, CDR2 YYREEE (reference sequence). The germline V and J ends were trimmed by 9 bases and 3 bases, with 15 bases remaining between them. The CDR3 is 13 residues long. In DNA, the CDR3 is TGTGCCACCTGGGGGGGTAGCGACACTGAAGCTTTCTTT. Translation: CATWGGSDTEAFF. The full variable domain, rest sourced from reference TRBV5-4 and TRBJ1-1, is ETGVTQSPTHLIKTRGQQVTLRCSSQSGHNTVSWYQQALGQGPQFIFQYYREEENGRGNFPPRFSGLQFPNYSSELNVNALELDDSALYLCATWGGSDTEAFFGQGTRLTVV.

The CDR3 loop reads CASSELAGGQETQYF. The CDR3 bases are TGTGCCAGCAGTGAACTAGCGGGGGGGCAAGAGACCCAGTACTTC. The chain links TRBV6-1 to TRBJ2-5, with 12 bases identical to TRBD2. Trimming cost V 2 bases and J 2 bases; bases outside gene matches: 0. The CDR3 runs to 15 residues. Germline assignment: CDR1 MNHNS and CDR2 SASEGT.

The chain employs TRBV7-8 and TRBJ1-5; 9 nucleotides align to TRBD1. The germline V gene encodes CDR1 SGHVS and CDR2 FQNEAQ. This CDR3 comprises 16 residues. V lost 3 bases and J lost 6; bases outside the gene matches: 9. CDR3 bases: TGTGCCAGCAGCTTGAGTAGGACAGGGGTTAGTCAGCCCCAGCATTTT. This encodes CASSLSRTGVSQPQHF.

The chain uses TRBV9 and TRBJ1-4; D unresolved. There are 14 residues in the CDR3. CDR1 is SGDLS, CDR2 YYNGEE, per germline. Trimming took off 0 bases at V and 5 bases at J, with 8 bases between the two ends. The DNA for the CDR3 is TGTGCCAGCAGCGTAGGACTGCGAAATGAAAAACTGTTTTTT. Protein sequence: CASSVGLRNEKLFF.

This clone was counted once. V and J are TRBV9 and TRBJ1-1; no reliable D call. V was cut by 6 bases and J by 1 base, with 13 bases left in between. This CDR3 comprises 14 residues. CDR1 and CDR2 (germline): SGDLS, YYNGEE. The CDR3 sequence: CASTRGLGNTEAFF. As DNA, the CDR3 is TGTGCCAGCACCCGAGGGTTAGGGAACACTGAAGCTTTCTTT.

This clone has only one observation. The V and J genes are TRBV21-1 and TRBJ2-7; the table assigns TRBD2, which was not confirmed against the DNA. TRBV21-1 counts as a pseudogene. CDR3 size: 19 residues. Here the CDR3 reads CASSKKERESALSSYEQYF. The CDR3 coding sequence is TGTGCCAGCAGCAAAAAGGAGCGGGAGAGCGCCCTAAGCTCCTACGAGCAGTACTTC.

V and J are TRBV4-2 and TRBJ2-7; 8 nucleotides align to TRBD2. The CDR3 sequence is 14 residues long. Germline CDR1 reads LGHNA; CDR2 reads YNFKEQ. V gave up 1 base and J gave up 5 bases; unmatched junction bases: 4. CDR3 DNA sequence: TGTGCCAGCAGCCAAGGGTACGGGGGGGACGAGCAGTACTTC. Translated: CASSQGYGGDEQYF.

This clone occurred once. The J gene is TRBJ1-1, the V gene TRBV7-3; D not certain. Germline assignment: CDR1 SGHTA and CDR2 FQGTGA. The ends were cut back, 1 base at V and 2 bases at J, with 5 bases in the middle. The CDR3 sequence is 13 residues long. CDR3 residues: CASSLIENTEAFF. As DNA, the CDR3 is TGTGCCAGCAGCTTAATAGAAAACACTGAAGCTTTCTTT.

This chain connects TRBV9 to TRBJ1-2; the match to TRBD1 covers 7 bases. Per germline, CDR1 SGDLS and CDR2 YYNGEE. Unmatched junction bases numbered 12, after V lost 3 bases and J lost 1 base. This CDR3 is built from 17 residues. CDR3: CASSARMRDRDNYGYTF. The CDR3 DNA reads TGTGCCAGCAGCGCCCGAATGCGGGACAGAGATAACTATGGCTACACCTTC.

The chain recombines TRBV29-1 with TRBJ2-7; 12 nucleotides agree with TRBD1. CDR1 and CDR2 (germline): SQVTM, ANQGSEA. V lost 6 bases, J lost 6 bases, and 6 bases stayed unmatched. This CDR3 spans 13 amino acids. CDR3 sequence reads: CSVKGQGATEQYF. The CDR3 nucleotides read TGCAGCGTAAAGGGACAGGGGGCGACCGAGCAGTACTTC.